The 12 T cell receptor beta chains presented below share a single source sample, sequenced in a study of blood T cell repertoires in COVID-19. Sequencing was performed with immunoSEQ multiplex PCR; in TCRdb, only in-frame clones are kept and a portion is missing. The repertoire holds about 150,000 clones, with 75% to 85% as singletons. The specimen was peripheral blood. The receptors stem from a woman aged 55-70 years with COVID-19, enrolled during active disease.

The rearrangement uses TRBV11-3 and TRBJ2-2; D not certain. The germline V and J ends were trimmed by 5 bases and 4 bases, with 8 bases remaining between them. The germline V gene encodes CDR1 SGHNT and CDR2 YENEEA. The length of the CDR3 is 13 residues. The CDR3 DNA follows: TGTGCCAGCAGCCTCACACCCACCGGGGAGCTGTTTTTT. Amino acid sequence: CASSLTPTGELFF. Looking up the rest from reference TRBV11-3 and TRBJ2-2 gives the full variable domain: EAGVVQSPRYKIIEKKQPVAFWCNPISGHNTLYWYLQNLGQGPELLIRYENEEAVDDSQLPKDRFSAERLKGVDSTLKIQPAELGDSAVYLCASSLTPTGELFFGEGSRLTVL.

V gene TRBV24-1 combines with J gene TRBJ1-2; D possibly corresponds to TRBD1 (6 bases). CDR3 length: 13 amino acids. Germline values: CDR1 KGHDR, CDR2 SFDVKD. V was trimmed by 6 bases and J by 6 bases, leaving 13 bases between them. DNA of the CDR3: TGTGCCACCAGTTACAGGGTAAGTCATGGCTACACCTTC. Its translation is CATSYRVSHGYTF.

This chain connects TRBV5-8 to TRBJ1-1; D unclear. The V and J ends lost 2 bases and 7 bases respectively, with 12 bases between them. Looked up from germline, CDR1 is SGHTS and CDR2 is YDEGEE. The CDR3 runs 13 residues. This chain's CDR3 is CASSLKKQSEAFF. The CDR3 coding sequence is TGTGCCAGCAGCTTAAAAAAACAGAGTGAAGCTTTCTTT.

The V call is TRBV19, the J call TRBJ1-1; TRBD1 might be the D (5 bases). From germline, CDR1 is LNHDA and CDR2 SQIVND (reference sequence). CDR3 length: 17 amino acids. V lost 4 bases, J lost 3 bases, and 21 bases lay in between. CDR3 sequence reads: CASSTRPGGRAHTEAFF. CDR3 in DNA: TGTGCCAGTAGTACTCGTCCTGGGGGGAGAGCGCACACTGAAGCTTTCTTT.

CDR3 bases: TGTGCCAGCAGTTACGGCGGGAAGACCCAGTACTTC. This encodes CASSYGGKTQYF. The chain has TRBV6-5 and TRBJ2-5, with TRBD2 as a possible D gene (6 bases). The CDR3 sequence is 12 residues long. Deletions cut 2 bases from V and 6 bases from J, with 7 bases between. Germline assignment: CDR1 MNHEY and CDR2 SVGAGI.

This clone was observed a single time. The chain combines TRBV2 with TRBJ2-1; weak D call: TRBD2 (5 bases). Per the germline V gene, CDR1 is SNHLY and CDR2 is FYNNEI. The germline V and J ends were trimmed by 11 bases and 9 bases, with 20 bases remaining between them. The CDR3 has 13 amino acids. The CDR3 sequence: CAGNPLEPAEQFF. In nucleotides, the CDR3 is TGTGCCGGGAACCCACTAGAACCCGCTGAGCAGTTCTTC.

The J gene is TRBJ2-1, the V gene TRBV6-1; the D gene is possibly TRBD2 (5 bases). V lost 2 bases and J 0 bases, leaving 5 bases between the germline ends. The length of the CDR3 is 14 residues. Germline loops: CDR1 MNHNS, CDR2 SASEGT. The CDR3: CASSELASYNEQFF. The CDR3 bases are TGTGCCAGCAGTGAACTAGCCTCCTACAATGAGCAGTTCTTC.

The chain has TRBV7-8 and TRBJ2-6, with D perhaps matching TRBD2 (7 bases). This CDR3 is built from 16 residues. Germline lookup yields CDR1 SGHVS and CDR2 FQNEAQ. V was clipped by 5 bases and J by 2 bases, with 13 bases between them. The CDR3 sequence is CASSLVGGPGANVLTF. The CDR3, as DNA: TGTGCCAGCAGCCTCGTCGGGGGGCCTGGGGCCAACGTCCTGACTTTC.

The chain uses TRBV19 and TRBJ2-1, with 9 bases fitting TRBD2. The CDR3 length is 15 residues. The junction had 9 bases not matched to a gene; V was cut back by 10 bases and J by 2 bases. The germline V gene encodes CDR1 LNHDA and CDR2 SQIVND (reference sequence). This CDR3 is CATLNERGAYNEQFF. The CDR3 DNA reads as TGTGCCACCCTGAATGAGCGGGGGGCCTACAATGAGCAGTTCTTC.

The count of this clone is one. The rearrangement joins TRBV13 to TRBJ1-1, with 7 bases aligning to TRBD1. CDR1 is PRHDT and CDR2 is FYEKMQ in the germline V gene (reference sequence). With 5 bases clipped from V and 11 bases from J, the junction kept 11 bases outside the gene matches. The CDR3 has 13 residues. CDR3 loop: CASSADRVGGAFF. The CDR3 coding sequence is TGTGCCAGCAGCGCAGACAGGGTGGGGGGTGCTTTCTTT.

The V call is TRBV24-1, the J call TRBJ2-1, with D perhaps TRBD2 (6 bases). This CDR3 region has 13 residues. Trimming removed 1 base from V and 9 bases from J, with 9 bases in between. Germline CDR1 and CDR2: KGHDR and SFDVKD. CDR3 loop: CATSDFRGSEQFF. The CDR3 nucleotides are TGTGCCACCAGTGATTTTCGGGGGAGTGAGCAGTTCTTC.

The J gene is TRBJ1-4, the V gene TRBV7-9; the match to TRBD1 covers 7 bases. V dropped 4 bases and J dropped 4; count of bases not matched to a gene: 6. This CDR3 is 15 amino acids long. CDR1 and CDR2 from the germline V gene are SEHNR and FQNEAQ (reference sequence). The CDR3 sequence: CASSSYRGDNEKLFF. The CDR3 DNA reads as TGTGCCAGCAGCTCCTACAGGGGCGATAATGAAAAACTGTTTTTT. The full variable domain, rest sourced from reference TRBV7-9 and TRBJ1-4, is DTGVSQNPRHKITKRGQNVTFRCDPISEHNRLYWYRQTLGQGPEFLTYFQNEAQLEKSRLLSDRFSAERPKGSFSTLEIQRTEQGDSAMYLCASSSYRGDNEKLFFGSGTQLSVL.